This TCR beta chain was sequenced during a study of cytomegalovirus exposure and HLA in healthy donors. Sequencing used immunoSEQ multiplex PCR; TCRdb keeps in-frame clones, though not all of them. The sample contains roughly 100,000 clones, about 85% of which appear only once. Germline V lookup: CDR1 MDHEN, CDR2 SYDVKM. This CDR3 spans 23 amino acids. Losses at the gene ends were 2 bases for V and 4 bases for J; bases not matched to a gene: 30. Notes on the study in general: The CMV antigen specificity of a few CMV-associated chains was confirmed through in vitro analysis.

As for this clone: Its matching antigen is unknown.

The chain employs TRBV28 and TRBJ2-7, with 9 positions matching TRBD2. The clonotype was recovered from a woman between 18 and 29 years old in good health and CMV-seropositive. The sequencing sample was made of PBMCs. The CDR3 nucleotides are TGTGCCAGCAGTTTACCCGGTTGGGTAATAGCGGGAGTGAAAAATTCCAGGCGATACGAGCAGTACTTC. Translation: CASSLPGWVIAGVKNSRRYEQYF.